The 18 T cell receptor delta chains below come from one sample, sequenced in a study of Vδ1+ human thymocytes. For these TCRs, the target antigens are not known. Sequences come from RNA converted to cDNA by reverse transcription. Multiplex PCR used pooled V-gene forward primers and a constant-region reverse primer to amplify CDR3s. TCRdb repeated clone calling on the multiplex PCR reads with CATT. The sample yields around 76,000 delta-chain clones, approximately 37% seen once. Whole-study findings and limits: Thymic TRG and TRD repertoires appeared highly polyclonal, with Gaussian CDR3 length distributions.

The sequencing input was Vdelta1+ gamma-delta thymocytes from the thymus. Subset specified: FACS-sorted CD3+ TCRalphabeta- TCRVdelta1+ TCRVdelta2- thymocytes. The receptors originated from a boy in the first two years of life who had congenital heart surgery.

The rearrangement joins TRDV3 to TRDJ1, with TRDD3 matching over 13 bases. The V segment lost 4 bases and the J segment 0 bases; nucleotides outside the gene matches: 11. In germline, CDR1 is TVYSNPD, CDR2 GDNSRS (reference sequence). The CDR3 covers 17 residues. CDR3 in amino acids: CACHWGIRYDHTDKLIF. CDR3 in DNA: TGTGCCTGCCACTGGGGGATACGTTACGACCACACCGATAAACTCATCTTT. The full variable domain, with the rest looked up from reference TRDV3 and TRDJ1, is CDKVTQSSPDQTVASGSEVVLLCTYDTVYSNPDLFWYRIRPDYSFQFVFYGDNSRSEGADFTQGRFSVKHILTQKAFHLVISPVRTEDSATYYCACHWGIRYDHTDKLIFGKGTRVTVEP.

Only a few counts were recorded for this clone. The gene calls are TRDV1 and TRDJ1; 11 bases agree with TRDD3. Germline V gene lookup returns CDR1 TSWWSYY and CDR2 QGS. The CDR3 is 18 residues long. V lost 0 bases, J lost 11 bases, and 17 bases stayed unmatched. CDR3 nucleotides: TGTGCTCTTGGGGAACTCATCCTTCCTCACTGGGGGATAAAGTGGCTCATCTTT. Its translation is CALGELILPHWGIKWLIF.

The sample holds a few counts of this clone. This chain connects TRDV1 to TRDJ1; D is unresolved. CDR3 size: 20 residues. CDR1 is TSWWSYY and CDR2 is QGS in the germline V gene. With 4 bases removed from V and 1 base from J, the gap between germline ends came to 28 bases. CDR3 coding DNA: TGTGCTCTTGGGGCTCAGACCCTAACCAATCGTTTGAGGTTCACCGATAAACTCATCTTT. It is translated as CALGAQTLTNRLRFTDKLIF.

This clone came up a few times. The gene calls are TRDV1 and TRDJ1; TRDD3 agrees at 10 bases. The CDR3 spans 33 residues. CDR1 is TSWWSYY, CDR2 QGS, per germline. The V gene end was trimmed by 2 bases and the J gene end by 0 bases; junction bases not matched to a gene: 54. The CDR3 coding sequence is TGTGCTCTTGGGGAAAAAGAACCTACTCGCCCACTCGTACTGGGGGATTTCTTCATCGGAAAGGACCCGGGGAAAAAAAACACCGATAAACTCATCTTT. It specifies CALGEKEPTRPLVLGDFFIGKDPGKKNTDKLIF.

This clone was found a few times. The chain combines TRDV1 with TRDJ1; D remains unclear. CDR1 and CDR2 (germline): TSWWSYY, QGS. This CDR3 is 18 amino acids long. Between the trimmed V and J ends, which lost 2 bases and 0 bases, there was a span of 19 bases. CDR3 in amino acids: CALGEDFARPTHTDKLIF. CDR3 nucleotides: TGTGCTCTTGGGGAAGATTTTGCGCGTCCCACGCACACCGATAAACTCATCTTT.

The chain uses TRDV1 and TRDJ1; the match to TRDD3 covers 8 bases. Germline V lookup: CDR1 TSWWSYY, CDR2 QGS. The junction had 24 bases not matched to a gene; V was cut back by 3 bases and J by 6 bases. CDR3 size: 20 residues. CDR3 coding DNA: TGTGCTCTTGGGGATGATCGAACTCCTAAAAAGCTGGGGGAACCGAATAAACTCATCTTT. The encoded protein is CALGDDRTPKKLGEPNKLIF.

The chain combines TRDV1 with TRDJ1; 10 nucleotides align to TRDD3. This CDR3 spans 18 amino acids. The J segment lost 2 bases and the V segment lost 0 bases, leaving 9 bases of the junction unmatched. Germline CDR1 TSWWSYY, CDR2 QGS. CDR3 protein: CALGELYPPLGDTDKLIF. In DNA form, the CDR3 reads TGTGCTCTTGGGGAACTCTACCCTCCACTGGGGGATACCGATAAACTCATCTTT.

Comment on this clone: A read error may be the cause here, since a much bigger clone is one base away. The rearrangement links TRDV2 to TRDJ1, with 8 bases fitting TRDD3. CDR1 GEAIGNYY and CDR2 EKD come from the germline V gene. V shed 5 bases and J 5 bases; nucleotides not matched to a gene: 12. This CDR3 has 15 residues. The CDR3 spells CACGQRWGTGDKLIF. As DNA, the CDR3 is TGTGCCTGTGGCCAGCGCTGGGGGACGGGGGATAAACTCATCTTT.

In this sample, this clone turned up a few times. One junction end disagrees with the germline gene, perhaps due to a read error. The chain uses TRDV1 and TRDJ1, with 7 bases aligning to TRDD3. The CDR3 has 20 amino acids. Germline V gene lookup returns CDR1 TSWWSYY and CDR2 QGS. The CDR3 DNA sequence: TGTGCTCTTGGGGAAGAAAATGTCGTACTGGGGATAATATACACCGATAAACCCATCTTT. Translation: CALGEENVVLGIIYTDKPIF.

The chain is built from TRDV1 and TRDJ1; a weak D match, TRDD3 (6 bases). The CDR3 runs to 16 residues. Germline CDR1 is TSWWSYY and CDR2 is QGS. The V end was cut by 3 bases, the J end by 5 bases, with 19 bases between. CDR3 coding DNA: TGTGCTCTTGGGGATCCACTCCCCATTACTGGGGATAAACTCATCTTT. This translates into CALGDPLPITGDKLIF.

The gene calls are TRDV1 and TRDJ1; 9 nucleotides line up with TRDD2. Germline V CDR1 and CDR2: TSWWSYY, QGS. Unmatched junction bases numbered 24, after V lost 4 bases and J lost 0 bases. The CDR3 runs to 22 residues. This CDR3 reads CALGGSPLPTSRGPSYTDKLIF. DNA of the CDR3: TGTGCTCTTGGGGGCTCGCCCCTTCCTACGTCCCGGGGGCCCTCGTACACCGATAAACTCATCTTT.

The chain employs TRDV1 and TRDJ1, with D maybe TRDD3 (5 bases). The CDR3 loop spans 15 amino acids. Germline assignment: CDR1 TSWWSYY and CDR2 QGS. V dropped 5 bases and J dropped 0 bases, with 13 bases sitting between them. CDR3: CALGTGRLHTDKLIF. DNA of the CDR3: TGTGCTCTTGGGACTGGACGGCTACACACCGATAAACTCATCTTT.

V gene TRDV1 combines with J gene TRDJ1, with 9 nucleotides matching TRDD3. The ends lost 2 bases at V and 0 bases at J; junction bases unmatched: 31. The CDR3 extends over 25 amino acids. Germline CDR1 TSWWSYY, CDR2 QGS. The CDR3 loop reads CALGEACSYRSPPFPWGIYTDKLIF. For the CDR3, the DNA is TGTGCTCTTGGGGAAGCGTGCTCCTACCGGAGCCCACCTTTCCCCTGGGGGATTTACACCGATAAACTCATCTTT.

This clone was found a few times. The rearrangement uses TRDV1 and TRDJ1; the D is unclear. Germline CDR1 reads TSWWSYY; CDR2 reads QGS. Trimming removed 11 bases at V and 0 bases at J, with 16 bases between. The CDR3 runs to 14 residues. The CDR3: CAWSPLPYTDKLIF. As DNA, the CDR3 is TGTGCTTGGAGTCCTCTGCCGTACACCGATAAACTCATCTTT.

The V gene is TRDV1, the J gene TRDJ1; 8 bases are shared with TRDD3. Germline-derived CDR1 and CDR2 are TSWWSYY and QGS. The CDR3 runs 19 residues. Trimming at V came to 0 bases and at J to 3 bases, leaving 15 bases not matched to a gene. This CDR3 reads CALGELGSSGGYLADKLIF. CDR3 in DNA: TGTGCTCTTGGGGAACTCGGTTCCTCCGGGGGATATCTGGCCGATAAACTCATCTTT.

The chain carries TRDV1 and TRDJ1; 12 bases agree with TRDD3. Looked up from germline, CDR1 is TSWWSYY and CDR2 is QGS. Trimming took 3 bases from V and 0 from J; bases not matched to a gene: 20. The CDR3 loop spans 22 amino acids. CDR3: CALGEKASTWGIRVWDTDKLIF. The DNA for the CDR3 is TGTGCTCTTGGGGAGAAGGCCTCCACCTGGGGGATACGCGTGTGGGACACCGATAAACTCATCTTT.

This chain uses TRDV1 with TRDJ1, with D possibly being TRDD3 (5 bases). The V gene lost 0 bases and the J gene lost 0 bases, with 17 bases spanning the gap. The germline V gene has CDR1 TSWWSYY and CDR2 QGS. This CDR3 region has 18 residues. The CDR3 nucleotides are TGTGCTCTTGGGGAACTCCCTCCCTCGGGGACCTACACCGATAAACTCATCTTT. Translating it yields CALGELPPSGTYTDKLIF.

As regards this clone: This same CDR3 is encoded by further DNA sequences in the sample. The gene calls are TRDV2 and TRDJ1; 8 bases agree with TRDD3. With V trimmed by 7 bases and J by 4 bases, 10 bases remained unmatched. The CDR3 is 14 amino acids. The germline V gene encodes CDR1 GEAIGNYY and CDR2 EKD. The DNA of the CDR3 is TGTGCCTGCGGTTCTCTGGGGGAGCTCGATAAACTCATCTTT. It yields the protein CACGSLGELDKLIF.